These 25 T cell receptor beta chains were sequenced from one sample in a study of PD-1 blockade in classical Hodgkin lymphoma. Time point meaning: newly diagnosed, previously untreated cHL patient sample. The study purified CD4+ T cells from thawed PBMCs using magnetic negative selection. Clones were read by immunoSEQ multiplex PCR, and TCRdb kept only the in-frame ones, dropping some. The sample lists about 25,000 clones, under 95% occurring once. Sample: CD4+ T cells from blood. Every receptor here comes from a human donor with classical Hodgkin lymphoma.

CDR3 nucleotide sequence: TGTGCCAGCAGTGTGGGGGGGAGGACAGATACGCAGTATTTT. This gives the protein CASSVGGRTDTQYF. The V and J genes are TRBV6-1 and TRBJ2-3, with 7 bases identical to TRBD2. Germline trimming cut 4 bases from V and 3 bases from J; bases unmatched to any gene: 4. Per the germline V gene, CDR1 is MNHNS and CDR2 is SASEGT. This CDR3 has 14 amino acids.

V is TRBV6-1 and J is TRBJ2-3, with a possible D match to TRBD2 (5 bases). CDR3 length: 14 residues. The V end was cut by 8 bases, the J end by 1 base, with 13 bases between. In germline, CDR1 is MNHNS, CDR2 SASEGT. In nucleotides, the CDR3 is TGTGCCAGCGGAAGTGAGGGTGGCACAGATACGCAGTATTTT. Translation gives CASGSEGGTDTQYF.

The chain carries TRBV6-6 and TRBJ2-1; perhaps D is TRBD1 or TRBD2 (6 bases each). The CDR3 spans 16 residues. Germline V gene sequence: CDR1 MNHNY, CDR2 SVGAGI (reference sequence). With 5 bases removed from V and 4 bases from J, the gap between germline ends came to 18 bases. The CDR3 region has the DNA TGTGCCAGCAGTCTCCCGAGGGGGGACGGATACAATGAGCAGTTCTTC. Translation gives CASSLPRGDGYNEQFF.

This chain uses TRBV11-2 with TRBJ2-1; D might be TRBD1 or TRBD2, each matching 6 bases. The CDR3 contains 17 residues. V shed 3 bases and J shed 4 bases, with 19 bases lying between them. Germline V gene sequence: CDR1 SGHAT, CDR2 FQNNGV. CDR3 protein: CASSFFRWRGAYNEQFF. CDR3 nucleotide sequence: TGTGCCAGCAGCTTTTTCCGCTGGAGGGGGGCGTACAATGAGCAGTTCTTC.

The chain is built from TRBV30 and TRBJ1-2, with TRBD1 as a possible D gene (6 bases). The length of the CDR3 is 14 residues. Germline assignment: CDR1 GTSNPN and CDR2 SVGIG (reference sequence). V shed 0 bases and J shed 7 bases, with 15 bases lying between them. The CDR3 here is CAWSVSIAGAGYTF. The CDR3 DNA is TGTGCCTGGAGTGTTTCAATTGCAGGGGCTGGCTACACCTTC.

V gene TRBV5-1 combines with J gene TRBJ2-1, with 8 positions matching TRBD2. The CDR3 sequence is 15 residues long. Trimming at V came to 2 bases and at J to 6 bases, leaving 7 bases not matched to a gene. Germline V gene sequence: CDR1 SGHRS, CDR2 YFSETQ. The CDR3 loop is CASSLLAADFNEQFF. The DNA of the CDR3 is TGCGCCAGCAGCTTACTAGCGGCCGACTTCAATGAGCAGTTCTTC.

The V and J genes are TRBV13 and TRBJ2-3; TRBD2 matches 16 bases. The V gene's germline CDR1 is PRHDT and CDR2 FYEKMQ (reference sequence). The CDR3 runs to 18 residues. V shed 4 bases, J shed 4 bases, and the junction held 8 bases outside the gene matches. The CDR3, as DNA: TGTGCCAGCAGCTCCCCGGGACTAGCGGGGGGGCCATCAGATACGCAGTATTTT. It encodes CASSSPGLAGGPSDTQYF.

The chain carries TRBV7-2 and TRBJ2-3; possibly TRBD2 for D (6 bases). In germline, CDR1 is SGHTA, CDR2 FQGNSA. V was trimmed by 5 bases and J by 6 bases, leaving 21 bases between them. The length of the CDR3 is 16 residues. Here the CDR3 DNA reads TGTGCCAGCAGCCGGGACTCGACCTTTTACACCGATACGCAGTATTTT. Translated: CASSRDSTFYTDTQYF.

The CDR3 reads CATSRTGTPSYNEQFF. CDR3 DNA: TGTGCCACCAGCAGGACCGGGACACCCTCCTACAATGAGCAGTTCTTC. This chain uses TRBV15 with TRBJ2-1; D might be TRBD1 (6 bases). V was shortened by 3 bases and J by 0 bases, with 12 bases between the two germline ends. CDR1 and CDR2 (germline): LNHNV, YYDKDF (reference sequence). The CDR3 extends over 16 amino acids.

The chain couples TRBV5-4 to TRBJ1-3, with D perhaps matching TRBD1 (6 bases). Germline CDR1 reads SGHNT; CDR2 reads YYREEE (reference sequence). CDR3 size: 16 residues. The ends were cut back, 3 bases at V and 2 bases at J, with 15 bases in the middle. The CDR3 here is CASSYTGLVAGNTIYF. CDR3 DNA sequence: TGTGCCAGCAGCTATACAGGGTTGGTAGCTGGAAACACCATATATTTT.

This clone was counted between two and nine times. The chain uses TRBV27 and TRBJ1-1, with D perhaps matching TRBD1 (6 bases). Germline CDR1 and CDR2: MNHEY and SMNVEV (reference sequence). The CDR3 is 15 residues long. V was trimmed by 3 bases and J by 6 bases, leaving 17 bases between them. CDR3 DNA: TGTGCCAGCAGTTTCTACAGGGAAGGTTTACCTGAAGCTTTCTTT. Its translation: CASSFYREGLPEAFF.

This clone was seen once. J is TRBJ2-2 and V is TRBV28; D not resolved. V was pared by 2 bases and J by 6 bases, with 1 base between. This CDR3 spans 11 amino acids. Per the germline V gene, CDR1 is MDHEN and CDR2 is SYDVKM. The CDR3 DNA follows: TGTGCCAGCAGTTTAGCCGGGGAGCTGTTTTTT. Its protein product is CASSLAGELFF. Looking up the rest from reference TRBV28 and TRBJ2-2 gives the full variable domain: DVKVTQSSRYLVKRTGEKVFLECVQDMDHENMFWYRQDPGLGLRLIYFSYDVKMKEKGDIPEGYSVSREKKERFSLILESASTNQTSMYLCASSLAGELFFGEGSRLTVL.

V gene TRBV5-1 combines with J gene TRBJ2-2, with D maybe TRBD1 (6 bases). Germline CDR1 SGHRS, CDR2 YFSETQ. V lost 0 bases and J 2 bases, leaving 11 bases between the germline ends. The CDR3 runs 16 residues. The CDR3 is CASSLGTAVNTGELFF. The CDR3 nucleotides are TGCGCCAGCAGCTTGGGGACAGCTGTTAACACCGGGGAGCTGTTTTTT.

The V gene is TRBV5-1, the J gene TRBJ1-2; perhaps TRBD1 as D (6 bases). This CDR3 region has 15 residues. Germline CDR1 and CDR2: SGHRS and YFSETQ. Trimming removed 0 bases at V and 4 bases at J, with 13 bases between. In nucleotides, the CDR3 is TGCGCCAGCAGCTTGGAAGGCAGGGGAGGCTATGGCTACACCTTC. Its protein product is CASSLEGRGGYGYTF.

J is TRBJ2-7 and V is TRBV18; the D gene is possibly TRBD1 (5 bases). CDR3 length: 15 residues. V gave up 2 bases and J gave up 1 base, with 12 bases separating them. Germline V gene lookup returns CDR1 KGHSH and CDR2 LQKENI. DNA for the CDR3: TGTGCCAGCTCACCATTAGGGGTACGGTCCTACGAGCAGTACTTC. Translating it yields CASSPLGVRSYEQYF.

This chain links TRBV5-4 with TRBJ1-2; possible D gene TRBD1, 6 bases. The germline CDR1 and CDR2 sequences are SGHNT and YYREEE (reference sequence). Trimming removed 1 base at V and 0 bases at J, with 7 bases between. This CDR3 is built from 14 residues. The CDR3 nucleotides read TGTGCCAGCAGCTTGCAGGGGACTAACTATGGCTACACCTTC. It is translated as CASSLQGTNYGYTF.

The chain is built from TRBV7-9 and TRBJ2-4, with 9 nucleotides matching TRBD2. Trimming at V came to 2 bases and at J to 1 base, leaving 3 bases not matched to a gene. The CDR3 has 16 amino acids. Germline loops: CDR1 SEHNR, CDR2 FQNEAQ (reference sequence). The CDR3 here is CASSLSLAGAKNIQYF. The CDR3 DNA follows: TGTGCCAGCAGCTTATCGCTAGCGGGGGCCAAAAACATTCAGTACTTC.

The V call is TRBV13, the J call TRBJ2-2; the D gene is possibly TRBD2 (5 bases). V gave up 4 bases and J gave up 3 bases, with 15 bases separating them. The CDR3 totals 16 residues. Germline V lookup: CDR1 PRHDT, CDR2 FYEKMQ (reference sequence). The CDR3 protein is CASSYGLIYYTGELFF. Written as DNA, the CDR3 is TGTGCCAGCAGCTACGGACTTATTTATTACACCGGGGAGCTGTTTTTT.

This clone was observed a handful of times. The CDR3 sequence: CSAQQGAAEAFF. The CDR3 DNA reads TGCAGCGCTCAACAGGGTGCTGCTGAAGCTTTCTTT. The chain employs TRBV29-1 and TRBJ1-1; TRBD1 might be the D (6 bases). Trimming cost V 7 bases and J 6 bases, with 15 bases left between them. Germline V gene sequence: CDR1 SQVTM, CDR2 ANQGSEA. CDR3 length equals 12 residues.

The CDR3 DNA reads TGTGCCAGTAGTATAGCAGCGTCGGCCAATCAGCCCCAGCATTTT. Translating it yields CASSIAASANQPQHF. The rearrangement uses TRBV19 and TRBJ1-5; D unresolved. The CDR3 covers 15 residues. Germline values: CDR1 LNHDA, CDR2 SQIVND (reference sequence). The V end lost 1 base, the J end lost 3 bases, and 10 bases lay between the germline ends.

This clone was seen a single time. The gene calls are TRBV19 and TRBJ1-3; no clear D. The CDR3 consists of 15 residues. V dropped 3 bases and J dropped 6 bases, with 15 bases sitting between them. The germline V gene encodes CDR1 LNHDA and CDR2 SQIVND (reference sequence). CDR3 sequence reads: CASSMAPGRTNTIYF. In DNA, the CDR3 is TGTGCCAGTAGTATGGCCCCAGGAAGGACAAACACCATATATTTT.

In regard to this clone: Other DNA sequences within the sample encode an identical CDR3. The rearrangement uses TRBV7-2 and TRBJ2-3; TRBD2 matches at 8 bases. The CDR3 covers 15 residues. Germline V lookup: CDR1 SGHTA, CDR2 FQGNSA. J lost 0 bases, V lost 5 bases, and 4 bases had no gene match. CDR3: CASSLSGVSTDTQYF. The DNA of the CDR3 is TGTGCCAGCAGCCTTAGCGGGGTTAGCACAGATACGCAGTATTTT.

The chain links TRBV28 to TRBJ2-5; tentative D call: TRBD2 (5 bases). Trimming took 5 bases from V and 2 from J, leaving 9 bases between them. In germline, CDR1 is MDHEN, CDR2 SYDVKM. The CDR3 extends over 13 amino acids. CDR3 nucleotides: TGTGCCAGCAGTAAAAGACTACAAGAGACCCAGTACTTC. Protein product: CASSKRLQETQYF.

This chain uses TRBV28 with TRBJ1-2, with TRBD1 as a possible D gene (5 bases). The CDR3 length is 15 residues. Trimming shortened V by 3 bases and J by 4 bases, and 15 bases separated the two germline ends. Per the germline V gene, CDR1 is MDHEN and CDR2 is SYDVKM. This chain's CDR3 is CASSLGRQPTYGYTF. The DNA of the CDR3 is TGTGCCAGCAGTTTGGGGAGACAGCCGACCTATGGCTACACCTTC.

This chain's CDR3 is CASSRISGSGELFF. CDR3 bases: TGCGCCAGCAGCCGCATCTCAGGGTCCGGGGAGCTGTTTTTT. V usage is TRBV4-3 and J usage is TRBJ2-2, with D possibly TRBD1 on 5 matching bases. The CDR3 consists of 14 residues. Trimming removed 4 bases from V and 6 bases from J, with 12 bases in between. Germline V lookup: CDR1 LGHNA, CDR2 YSLEER.